This passage covers 28 T cell receptor beta chains from one sample sequenced in a study of neurological immune-mediated disorders. From the 5' RACE reads, TCRdb called clonotypes with MiXCR, one entry per CDR3 protein. The table records 45,000 or so distinct CDR3 sequences, 20% to 25% of them present only once. Specified time point: technical triplicate 3. Specimen: PBMCs. These receptors were collected from a man in his 60s with HTLV-1-associated myelopathy (HAM/TSP).

In its sample, this clonotype was seen many times. This chain connects TRBV12-3 or TRBV12-4 to TRBJ2-1, with unresolved D. CDR3 size: 15 residues. V lost 5 bases and J 6 bases, leaving 17 bases between the germline ends. The CDR3 DNA sequence: TGTGCCAGCAGTCCAGCCAACCCCGACTTCAATGAGCAGTTCTTC. Translated: CASSPANPDFNEQFF.

This clonotype was picked up many times. CDR3 sequence (DNA): TGTGCCAGCAGCCCCCAGGCGGGAGGCAACTCCTACGAGCAGTACTTC. Translated, it gives CASSPQAGGNSYEQYF. This rearrangement joins TRBV7-2 to TRBJ2-7, with 8 bases fitting TRBD2. Trimming removed 5 bases from V and 0 bases from J; junction bases left unmatched: 9. The CDR3 covers 16 residues. Germline CDR1 SGHTA, CDR2 FQGNSA.

V usage is TRBV9 and J usage is TRBJ2-6; tentatively, D is TRBD1 (5 bases). The V end was cut by 4 bases, the J end by 0 bases, with 14 bases between. Germline V lookup: CDR1 SGDLS, CDR2 YYNGEE. The CDR3 extends over 17 amino acids. The CDR3 region is CASSKRPRGSGANVLTF. The DNA for the CDR3 is TGTGCCAGCAGCAAGCGACCTAGGGGCTCTGGGGCCAACGTCCTGACTTTC.

This clonotype has a count of ten or more. This chain uses TRBV14 with TRBJ2-1, with 8 bases lining up with TRBD1. Germline V gene data show CDR1 as SGHDN and CDR2 as FVKESK. Trimming at V came to 1 base and at J to 5 bases, leaving 7 bases not matched to a gene. CDR3 length: 16 amino acids. In DNA, the CDR3 is TGTGCCAGCAGCCAAGGATTCGGGACAGGCAACAATGAGCAGTTCTTC. Translated, it gives CASSQGFGTGNNEQFF. Filled out from reference TRBV14 and TRBJ2-1, the complete variable domain reads EAGVTQFPSHSVIEKGQTVTLRCDPISGHDNLYWYRRVMGKEIKFLLHFVKESKQDESGMPNNRFLAERTGGTYSTLKVQPAELEDSGVYFCASSQGFGTGNNEQFFGPGTRLTVL.

The rearrangement uses TRBV29-1 and TRBJ2-7; D remains unclear. Trimming shortened V by 4 bases and J by 7 bases, and 11 bases separated the two germline ends. Looked up from germline, CDR1 is SQVTM and CDR2 is ANQGSEA. The length of the CDR3 is 11 residues. The DNA of the CDR3 is TGCAGCGTTGTAGATGTGGTGGAGCAGTACTTC. It encodes CSVVDVVEQYF.

This clonotype was seen at least ten times. The chain has TRBV29-1 and TRBJ2-1; a weak D match, TRBD1 (6 bases). V was clipped by 6 bases and J by 1 base, with 13 bases between them. The CDR3 loop spans 14 amino acids. The germline CDR1 and CDR2 sequences are SQVTM and ANQGSEA. Here the CDR3 reads CSVTGLGSYNEQFF. DNA of the CDR3: TGCAGCGTAACAGGGTTAGGGTCCTACAATGAGCAGTTCTTC.

This clonotype was recorded at least ten times. The chain joins TRBV6-1 to TRBJ1-1; no clear D gene. The CDR3 is 13 amino acids. The V gene lost 4 bases and the J gene lost 2 bases, with 8 bases spanning the gap. Per germline, CDR1 MNHNS and CDR2 SASEGT. CDR3 DNA: TGTGCCAGCAGTGGAGAGCCTAACACTGAAGCTTTCTTT. It encodes CASSGEPNTEAFF.

V is TRBV4-1 and J is TRBJ2-2, with 8 bases identical to TRBD1. The CDR3 loop spans 15 amino acids. CDR1 MGHRA and CDR2 YSYEKL come from the germline V gene. J was trimmed by 2 bases and V by 4 bases; bases with no gene match: 3. CDR3 coding DNA: TGCGCCAGCAGCCTGGACAGGGTCAACACCGGGGAGCTGTTTTTT. Its translation is CASSLDRVNTGELFF.

This clonotype was detected ten times or more. V usage is TRBV21-1 and J usage is TRBJ2-1; the table assigns TRBD1, which was not confirmed against the DNA. TRBV21-1 is recorded as a pseudogene. The CDR3 loop spans 17 amino acids. The CDR3 loop reads CASSKPGQNSSYNEQFF. The CDR3 DNA sequence: TGTGCCAGCAGCAAACCGGGACAGAACAGCTCCTACAATGAGCAGTTCTTC.

The V and J genes are TRBV25-1 and TRBJ2-6; D gene ambiguous. Trimming stripped 3 bases from V and 1 base from J, with 16 bases between. The length of the CDR3 is 18 residues. Looked up from germline, CDR1 is MGHDK and CDR2 is SYGVNS. CDR3 amino acids: CASSDWDLGPSGANVLTF. The CDR3 DNA reads TGTGCCAGCAGTGACTGGGATCTTGGCCCTTCTGGGGCCAACGTCCTGACTTTC.

Ten or more counts support this clonotype. The J gene is TRBJ2-1, the V gene TRBV12-3 or TRBV12-4; 11 bases match TRBD2. This CDR3 spans 16 amino acids. Trimming took 2 bases from V and 8 from J; bases not matched to a gene: 8. In DNA, the CDR3 is TGTGCCAGCAGTTTATTCGTAGCGGGAGGGCCCCATGAGCAGTTCTTC. Its protein is CASSLFVAGGPHEQFF.

This clonotype was detected many times. The chain links TRBV29-1 to TRBJ1-1; possibly TRBD1 for D (5 bases). This CDR3 spans 11 amino acids. V was pared by 1 base and J by 8 bases, with 8 bases between. Germline CDR1 is SQVTM and CDR2 is ANQGSEA. The CDR3 sequence: CSVEGGGEAFF. CDR3 nucleotides: TGCAGCGTTGAAGGGGGGGGGGAAGCTTTCTTT.

This clonotype has ten or more counts. V and J are TRBV20-1 and TRBJ2-2; the match to TRBD1 covers 9 bases. CDR3 size: 15 residues. The ends lost 3 bases at V and 7 bases at J; junction bases unmatched: 9. Germline CDR1 DFQATT, CDR2 SNEGSKA (reference sequence). CDR3 sequence (DNA): TGCAGTGCTAGCCGCCCGGGACAGGGTTTCGGGGAGCTGTTTTTT. It codes for CSASRPGQGFGELFF.

In its sample, this clonotype was seen many times. The CDR3 DNA sequence: TGCGCCAGCAGCCAAGGAAGACATGACTCTGGAAACACCATATATTTT. This sequence encodes CASSQGRHDSGNTIYF. V and J are TRBV4-1 and TRBJ1-3; D gene ambiguous. Trimming stripped 1 base from V and 0 bases from J, with 10 bases between. Germline lookup yields CDR1 MGHRA and CDR2 YSYEKL. The length of the CDR3 is 16 residues.

This clonotype was seen ten or more times. This chain uses TRBV20-1 with TRBJ1-1; D ambiguous. This CDR3 is built from 16 residues. Germline CDR1 reads DFQATT; CDR2 reads SNEGSKA (reference sequence). V lost 0 bases and J lost 0, with 14 bases in between. The CDR3 here is CSAREPIGSMNTEAFF. CDR3 bases: TGCAGTGCTAGAGAGCCTATAGGAAGCATGAACACTGAAGCTTTCTTT.

The chain uses TRBV4-2 and TRBJ2-3; tentatively, D is TRBD2 (6 bases). Germline CDR1 reads LGHNA; CDR2 reads YNFKEQ. V shed 0 bases and J shed 5 bases, with 12 bases lying between them. This CDR3 spans 15 amino acids. The CDR3 here is CASSQEGGRVDTQYF. DNA of the CDR3: TGTGCCAGCAGCCAAGAAGGAGGGCGAGTAGATACGCAGTATTTT.

This clonotype appeared many times. The chain couples TRBV20-1 to TRBJ2-3; 11 bases are shared with TRBD2. CDR1 is DFQATT and CDR2 is SNEGSKA in the germline V gene (reference sequence). The ends lost 3 bases at V and 4 bases at J; junction bases unmatched: 6. This CDR3 is built from 15 residues. For the CDR3, the DNA is TGCAGTGCTAGGACTAGCGGGAAGCACCCAGATACGCAGTATTTT. It translates to CSARTSGKHPDTQYF.

This clonotype showed up many times. The J gene is TRBJ2-7, the V gene TRBV4-2; 10 nucleotides align to TRBD1. Germline loops: CDR1 LGHNA, CDR2 YNFKEQ. The CDR3 runs 15 residues. J was trimmed by 4 bases and V by 4 bases; bases with no gene match: 7. The CDR3 region is CASSLGDRGEYEQYF. CDR3 bases: TGTGCCAGCAGCCTGGGGGACAGGGGCGAATACGAGCAGTACTTC.

In its sample, this clonotype was seen many times. CDR3 DNA sequence: TGCGCCAGCAGCCCGGGGACGGATAACTATGGCTACACCTTC. Its protein product is CASSPGTDNYGYTF. The chain couples TRBV5-1 to TRBJ1-2, with D tentatively TRBD1 (5 bases). The V and J ends lost 4 bases and 1 base respectively, with 11 bases between them. CDR1 and CDR2 from the germline V gene are SGHRS and YFSETQ. This CDR3 has 14 amino acids. The full variable domain, completed using reference TRBV5-1 and TRBJ1-2, is KAGVTQTPRYLIKTRGQQVTLSCSPISGHRSVSWYQQTPGQGLQFLFEYFSETQRNKGNFPGRFSGRQFSNSRSEMNVSTLELGDSALYLCASSPGTDNYGYTFGSGTRLTVV.

This clonotype was recorded many times. This rearrangement joins TRBV6-6 to TRBJ1-5; D is undetermined. The germline gives CDR1 MNHNY, CDR2 SVGAGI (reference sequence). The V end was cut by 6 bases, the J end by 0 bases, with 12 bases between. The CDR3 is 15 amino acids. The CDR3, as DNA: TGTGCCAGCAGCATCAGGATCGATAGCAATCAGCCCCAGCATTTT. It encodes CASSIRIDSNQPQHF.

This clonotype was picked up many times. V usage is TRBV7-8 and J usage is TRBJ1-5; 7 bases are shared with TRBD1. The CDR3 totals 15 residues. V shed 5 bases and J 2 bases; nucleotides not matched to a gene: 6. CDR1 and CDR2 from the germline V gene are SGHVS and FQNEAQ. The DNA for the CDR3 is TGTGCCAGCAGCCCTGGGACAGCTGGCAATCAGCCCCAGCATTTT. Translation gives CASSPGTAGNQPQHF. Filled out from reference TRBV7-8 and TRBJ1-5, the complete variable domain reads GAGVSQSPRYKVAKRGQDVALRCDPISGHVSLFWYQQALGQGPEFLTYFQNEAQLDKSGLPSDRFFAERPEGSVSTLKIQRTQQEDSAVYLCASSPGTAGNQPQHFGDGTRLSIL.

This clonotype appeared many times. This chain joins TRBV25-1 and TRBJ2-5; either TRBD1 or TRBD2 may supply D (5 bases each). The V gene's germline CDR1 is MGHDK and CDR2 SYGVNS. The CDR3 extends over 13 amino acids. The V end was cut by 11 bases, the J end by 1 base, with 14 bases between. The CDR3 DNA is TGTGCCTCTGGGGCGGGTTCCCAAGAGACCCAGTACTTC. Translation gives CASGAGSQETQYF.

This clonotype was seen at least ten times. The chain recombines TRBV10-1 with TRBJ2-7; D perhaps matches TRBD2 (6 bases). V lost 0 bases to trimming and J lost 8 bases, with 8 bases between them. Germline V gene data show CDR1 as WNHNN and CDR2 as SYGVQD (reference sequence). There are 12 residues in the CDR3. CDR3 DNA sequence: TGCGCCAGCAGTGAGTCGGGACTCCAGCAGTACTTC. It is translated as CASSESGLQQYF.

This chain links TRBV6-1 with TRBJ2-3; D might be TRBD1 (6 bases). Germline V CDR1 and CDR2: MNHNS, SASEGT. The CDR3 contains 13 residues. The V end lost 8 bases, the J end lost 0 bases, and 9 bases lay between the germline ends. The CDR3 DNA follows: TGTGCCAGCGGACAGTCTAGCACAGATACGCAGTATTTT. It codes for CASGQSSTDTQYF.

This chain joins TRBV5-1 and TRBJ1-1; D might be TRBD1 (6 bases). Germline assignment: CDR1 SGHRS and CDR2 YFSETQ. The CDR3 is made up of 14 amino acids. Trimming removed 2 bases at V and 1 base at J, with 9 bases between. The chain's CDR3 is CASSFSGENTEAFF. CDR3 bases: TGCGCCAGCAGCTTTTCAGGGGAGAACACTGAAGCTTTCTTT. Drawing the rest from reference TRBV5-1 and TRBJ1-1, the complete variable domain is KAGVTQTPRYLIKTRGQQVTLSCSPISGHRSVSWYQQTPGQGLQFLFEYFSETQRNKGNFPGRFSGRQFSNSRSEMNVSTLELGDSALYLCASSFSGENTEAFFGQGTRLTVV.

In its sample, this clonotype was seen many times. CDR3 protein: CASSQGGGPTDTQYF. The CDR3 nucleotides are TGTGCCAGCAGCCAAGGTGGGGGTCCCACAGATACGCAGTATTTT. The V and J genes are TRBV3-1 and TRBJ2-3; D is tentatively TRBD1 or TRBD2 (5 bases each). Germline V gene lookup returns CDR1 LGHDT and CDR2 YNNKEL (reference sequence). Trimming removed 1 base at V and 2 bases at J, with 10 bases between. The CDR3 totals 15 residues.

By frequency in the sample, this clonotype is medium-sized. The V call is TRBV20-1, the J call TRBJ2-1, with 7 bases lining up with TRBD2. The V segment lost 3 bases and the J segment 3 bases; nucleotides outside the gene matches: 11. Germline V gives CDR1 DFQATT, CDR2 SNEGSKA (reference sequence). The CDR3 is made up of 16 amino acids. The CDR3 reads CSASLPGRESYNEQFF. CDR3 DNA sequence: TGCAGTGCTAGCCTCCCTGGGCGGGAGAGCTACAATGAGCAGTTCTTC.

This clonotype has at least ten counts. The V gene is TRBV7-8, the J gene TRBJ2-7; D perhaps matches TRBD1 (5 bases). The germline V and J ends were trimmed by 5 bases and 5 bases, with 13 bases remaining between them. The CDR3 runs 13 residues. CDR1 is SGHVS and CDR2 is FQNEAQ in the germline V gene. The CDR3 bases are TGTGCCAGCAGCCCGCAGGGAAGGGACGAGCAGTACTTC. Translation: CASSPQGRDEQYF.